The sequence of this TCR beta chain was determined in a study of T cell responses to AZD1222 COVID-19 vaccine. Second doses at about 4 or about 12 weeks were pooled. Generated by immunoSEQ multiplex PCR, the TCRdb table keeps only in-frame clones and is missing some. The data show approximately 75,000 clones, with around 86% seen just once and 18% held by the top ten. Study results and caveats: Spike-specific TCR repertoires showed rising breadth and depth after two AZD1222 doses. Clonal diversity was possibly underestimated, and white British individuals and females predominated among donors.

V was shortened by 6 bases and J by 8 bases, with 14 bases between the two germline ends. This CDR3 comprises 13 residues. Germline CDR1 reads SNHLY; CDR2 reads FYNNEI. As to this clone: Its antigen is still unknown.

Sequencing used peripheral blood, obtained 28 days after the second AZD1222 dose. The chain employs TRBV2 and TRBJ2-1; D is possibly TRBD1 or TRBD2 (5 bases each). The receptor was isolated from an adult who received the AZD1222 COVID-19 vaccine. CDR3 in amino acids: CASSDLGTDEQFF. CDR3 in DNA: TGTGCCAGCAGCGACCTAGGGACGGATGAGCAGTTCTTC.